This is a list of T cell receptor beta chains from one sample in a study of T-cell reconstitution after alpha-beta-depleted transplantation in children. TCRdb fed the PCR reads into MiXCR, producing one record per CDR3 protein. The sample has around 530,000 distinct CDR3 sequences, roughly 33% seen once. Source: PBMCs from the stem cell graft donor, taken from the stem cell graft. All receptors come from a human donor who donated a stem cell graft to a child with aplastic anemia. Both conserved end residues are part of each CDR3. D genes are given only for firm matches. Where a row states a size, it is once, few, many or the class of an expanded clone; other rows omit it.

TRBV9	few	TRBJ2-1	.	CASSDHSYNEQFF	TGTGCCAGCAGCGACCATTCCTACAATGAGCAGTTCTTC
TRBV10-2	.	TRBJ2-5	TRBD1	CASSGPGQGALETQYF	TGCGCCAGCAGTGGCCCCGGACAGGGGGCGTTGGAGACCCAGTACTTC
TRBV29-1	few	TRBJ2-5	TRBD1	CSGAGTGGKTQYF	TGCAGCGGTGCCGGGACAGGGGGAAAGACCCAGTACTTC
TRBV12-3/TRBV12-4	.	TRBJ1-1	.	CASSPAAHNTEAFF	TGTGCCAGCAGCCCGGCCGCCCATAACACTGAAGCTTTCTTT
TRBV27	few	TRBJ2-1	TRBD2	CASSPGTRGQFF	TGTGCCAGCAGTCCAGGGACTAGGGGGCAGTTCTTC
TRBV5-1	few	TRBJ1-2	.	CASSLRTDLGDGYTF	TGCGCCAGCAGCTTACGGACGGACCTAGGGGATGGCTACACCTTC
TRBV29-1	.	TRBJ2-3	TRBD2	CSVGSSSGRALDTQYF	TGCAGCGTTGGAAGTTCAAGCGGGAGGGCATTAGATACGCAGTATTTT
TRBV20-1	few	TRBJ2-2	TRBD2	CSASASGSGTGELFF	TGCAGTGCTAGTGCAAGCGGGAGCGGCACCGGGGAGCTGTTTTTT
TRBV18	.	TRBJ1-6	.	CASSPSGVSSPLHF	TGTGCCAGCTCACCATCGGGGGTCAGTTCACCCCTCCACTTT
TRBV5-1	.	TRBJ1-1	TRBD1	CASSLVVTGGNTEAFF	TGCGCCAGCAGCTTGGTGGTGACAGGGGGCAACACTGAAGCTTTCTTT
TRBV12-3/TRBV12-4	few	TRBJ2-3	.	CASSDDRTGGTDTQYF	TGTGCCAGCAGTGATGACAGGACCGGAGGCACAGATACGCAGTATTTT
TRBV7-9	.	TRBJ2-5	.	CASSLTSGGSGETQYF	TGTGCCAGCAGCTTAACAAGCGGAGGGAGCGGAGAGACCCAGTACTTC
TRBV20-1	.	TRBJ2-2	.	CSAREAAGGGGAVF	TGCAGTGCTAGAGAGGCGGCAGGGGGAGGGGGAGCTGTTTTT
TRBV12-3/TRBV12-4	few	TRBJ1-2	.	CASSSFLSGDAGYTF	TGTGCCAGCAGTTCTTTCCTCTCGGGGGATGCTGGCTACACCTTC
TRBV6-1	.	TRBJ2-5	.	CASTPWGARDSQETQYF	TGTGCCAGCACTCCCTGGGGGGCCCGGGACAGCCAAGAGACCCAGTACTTC
TRBV12-3/TRBV12-4	.	TRBJ2-5	.	CASSLTRSQETQYF	TGTGCCAGCAGTTTAACCAGATCCCAAGAGACCCAGTACTTC
TRBV6-1	.	TRBJ2-7	.	CASSQYSGGSVEQYF	TGTGCCAGCAGTCAATACTCAGGGGGGAGTGTTGAGCAGTACTTC
TRBV12-5	.	TRBJ1-3	.	CASGPWVGLGNTIYF	TGTGCTAGTGGTCCCTGGGTAGGGTTAGGAAACACCATATATTTT
TRBV12-3/TRBV12-4	few	TRBJ1-3	.	CASSLQMTGNTIYF	TGTGCCAGCAGTTTACAGATGACTGGAAACACCATATATTTT
TRBV29-1	few	TRBJ2-3	.	CSVGMGPMGPDTQYF	TGCAGCGTTGGGATGGGGCCGATGGGCCCAGATACGCAGTATTTT
TRBV6-1	.	TRBJ2-1	TRBD2	CASRPSTAGGLYNEQFF	TGTGCCAGCCGTCCCTCAACAGCGGGAGGCCTCTACAATGAGCAGTTCTTC
TRBV6-1	.	TRBJ2-1	TRBD2	CASSRTSVSSYNEQFF	TGTGCCAGCAGTAGGACTAGCGTTAGCTCCTACAATGAGCAGTTCTTC
TRBV12-3/TRBV12-4	few	TRBJ1-5	.	CASSLAGGSDTRPQHF	TGTGCCAGCAGTTTAGCGGGGGGGTCAGATACCCGGCCCCAGCATTTT
TRBV3-1	.	TRBJ1-2	TRBD1	CASSLGQGIGDGYTF	TGTGCCAGCAGCCTCGGACAGGGGATTGGCGATGGCTACACCTTC
TRBV7-9	.	TRBJ2-7	.	CASSMGSGTAGRHEQYF	TGTGCCAGCAGCATGGGCTCCGGGACAGCGGGGAGGCACGAGCAGTACTTC
TRBV7-3	.	TRBJ1-5	TRBD1	CASSLGKGTGDSNQPQHF	TGTGCCAGCAGCTTAGGCAAAGGGACAGGTGATAGCAATCAGCCCCAGCATTTT
TRBV29-1	.	TRBJ2-1	TRBD2	CSVTLAGQGNEQFF	TGCAGCGTCACTCTAGCGGGCCAGGGCAATGAGCAGTTCTTC